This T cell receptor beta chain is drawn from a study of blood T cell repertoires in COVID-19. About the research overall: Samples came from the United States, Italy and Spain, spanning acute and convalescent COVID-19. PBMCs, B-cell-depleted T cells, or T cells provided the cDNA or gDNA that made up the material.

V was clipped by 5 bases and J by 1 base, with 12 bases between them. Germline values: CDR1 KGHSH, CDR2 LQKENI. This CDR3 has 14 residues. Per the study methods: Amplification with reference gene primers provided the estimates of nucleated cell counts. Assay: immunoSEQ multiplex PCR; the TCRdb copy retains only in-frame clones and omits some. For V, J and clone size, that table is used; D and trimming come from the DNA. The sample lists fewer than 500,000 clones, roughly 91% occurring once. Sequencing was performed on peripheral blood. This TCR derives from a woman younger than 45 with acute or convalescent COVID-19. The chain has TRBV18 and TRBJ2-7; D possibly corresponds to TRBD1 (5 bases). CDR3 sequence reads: CASSKGDSSYEQYF. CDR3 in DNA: TGTGCCAGCTCAAAAGGGGATAGTTCCTACGAGCAGTACTTC. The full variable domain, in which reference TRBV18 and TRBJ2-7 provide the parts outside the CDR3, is NAGVMQNPRHLVRRRGQEARLRCSPMKGHSHVYWYRQLPEEGLKFMVYLQKENIIDESGMPKERFSAEFPKEGPSILRIQQVVRGDSAAYFCASSKGDSSYEQYFGPGTRLTVT.